This TCR beta chain is drawn from a study of T cells after yellow fever vaccination. TCRdb redid the calling of the 5' RACE reads with MiXCR, one entry per CDR3 protein. The sample yields over 45,000 distinct CDR3 sequences, about 5.6% seen once. Germline lookup yields CDR1 KGHSH and CDR2 LQKENI. V lost 3 bases to trimming and J lost 3 bases, with 14 bases between them. The CDR3 is 15 amino acids. General study findings and limits: Researchers report a weaker secondary response that nonetheless peaked faster, day 5 versus 15. The bulk population could contribute abundant contaminating clonotypes to FACS-sorted repertoires. Almost all vaccine-responding clonotypes were not detected in the sorted memory subsets at the day 0 time point.

V usage is TRBV18 and J usage is TRBJ1-1, with D unresolved. The TCR originated in a man aged 18 to 29 who received the YFV17D yellow fever vaccine. The sample was PBMCs, either bulk or a sorted T-cell subset (CD4+, CD8+, memory, or dextramer-sorted; not recorded which), taken on the day of the yellow fever booster vaccination. In nucleotides, the CDR3 is TGTGCCAGCTCACCCCCTTCTAGACAAGACACTGAAGCTTTCTTT. It is translated as CASSPPSRQDTEAFF.